The following is a T cell receptor beta chain sequence with its context. Its antigen is currently unknown. The data belong to a study of a mutant IDH1 vaccine in newly diagnosed glioma. Study in general: Vaccines were first given 4-6 weeks after radiotherapy alone, or with temozolomide cycles. Study observations and caveats: Among top peripheral T cell clonotypes, changes seemed unrelated to pseudoprogression.

Indicated time point: week 11, during vaccination. It was 300 ug of mutant IDH1 20-mer peptide that made up each vaccine dose, given with topical imiquimod. CDR1 is LNHDA, CDR2 SQIVND, per germline (reference sequence). Unmatched junction bases numbered 11, after V lost 5 bases and J lost 5 bases. The CDR3 has 16 amino acids. Clones were read by immunoSEQ multiplex PCR, and TCRdb kept only the in-frame ones, dropping some. The data contain about 120,000 clones, around four fifths of them seen just once; the ten biggest clones take up 5% to 6%. The sequencing used PBMCs, collected from a glioma patient whose treatment included an IDH1 peptide vaccine. The rearrangement uses TRBV19 and TRBJ2-2; TRBD1 matches at 7 bases. This receptor was taken from a man aged 35-49 years with glioma. The CDR3 region is CASSPSEGALTGELFF. The CDR3 nucleotides are TGTGCCAGTAGTCCCAGCGAGGGGGCTCTAACCGGGGAGCTGTTTTTT.